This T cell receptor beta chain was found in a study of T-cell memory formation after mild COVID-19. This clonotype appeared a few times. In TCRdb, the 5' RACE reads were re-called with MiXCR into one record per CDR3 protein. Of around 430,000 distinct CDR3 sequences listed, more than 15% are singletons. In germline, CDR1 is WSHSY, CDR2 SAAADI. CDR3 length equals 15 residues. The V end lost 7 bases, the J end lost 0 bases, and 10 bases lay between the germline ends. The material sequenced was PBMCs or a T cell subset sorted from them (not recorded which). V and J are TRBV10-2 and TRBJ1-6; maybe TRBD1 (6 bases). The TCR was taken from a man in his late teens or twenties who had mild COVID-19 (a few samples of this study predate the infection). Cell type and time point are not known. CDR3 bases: TGCGCCAGCACCCCGGACAGCTCCTATAATTCACCCCTCCACTTT. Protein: CASTPDSSYNSPLHF.